Following are 23 T cell receptor beta chains from one sample sequenced in a study of spatial heterogeneity in lung cancer. No antigen has been assigned to these receptors. As to time point: sample taken at primary tumor resection. Study-wide findings and caveats: Counts of expanded alpha and beta TCRs within tumors tracked the tumor nonsynonymous mutation count.

TCRdb passed the 5' RACE reads through MiXCR, listing each CDR3 protein once. The sample consists of around 23,000 distinct CDR3 sequences, 6.4% of them appearing once. This specimen was lung tumor tissue, taken at surgery. The receptors stem from a male donor with early-stage non-small cell lung cancer.

In this sample, this clonotype turned up a few times. The genes are TRBV6-5 and TRBJ2-5; the D is unclear. Germline loops: CDR1 MNHEY, CDR2 SVGAGI. Trimming stripped 2 bases from V and 4 bases from J, with 5 bases between. This CDR3 comprises 12 residues. The DNA for the CDR3 is TGTGCCAGCAGTTACGGACCAGAGACCCAGTACTTC. This encodes CASSYGPETQYF.

This clonotype was seen many times. This sequence joins TRBV6-2 or TRBV6-3 and TRBJ2-5; 11 bases agree with TRBD2. This CDR3 has 15 amino acids. V was clipped by 5 bases and J by 5 bases; unmatched bases: 7. Germline CDR1 and CDR2: MNHEY and SVGEGT. The CDR3 loop is CASSKRLAGLETQYF. CDR3 nucleotides: TGTGCCAGCAGTAAGAGACTAGCGGGATTGGAGACCCAGTACTTC.

The table lists this clonotype with a few counts. The chain links TRBV24-1 to TRBJ2-5, with 8 bases aligning to TRBD1. Germline V CDR1 and CDR2: KGHDR, SFDVKD. V shed 4 bases, J shed 1 base, and the junction held 7 bases outside the gene matches. This CDR3 is 16 amino acids long. The CDR3 nucleotides read TGTGCCACCAGTGACCCAGGACAGGGTGGCCAAGAGACCCAGTACTTC. Its translation is CATSDPGQGGQETQYF.

This clonotype was observed many times. The gene calls are TRBV7-9 and TRBJ2-1, with 10 bases aligning to TRBD2. Germline V CDR1 and CDR2: SEHNR, FQNEAQ (reference sequence). Trimming removed 5 bases from V and 6 bases from J; junction bases left unmatched: 10. The CDR3 totals 16 residues. As DNA, the CDR3 is TGTGCCAGCAGCCCCCGGGGGACTAGCGTGGGCAATGAGCAGTTCTTC. Its translation is CASSPRGTSVGNEQFF.

By sample fraction, this clonotype is medium-sized. The chain couples TRBV5-4 to TRBJ2-2; 11 bases are a match to TRBD2. CDR1 is SGHNT, CDR2 YYREEE, per germline (reference sequence). CDR3 length equals 16 residues. V was clipped by 1 base and J by 5 bases; unmatched bases: 4. CDR3 region: CASSLLAGGRTGELFF. CDR3 in DNA: TGTGCCAGCAGCTTGCTAGCGGGGGGCCGGACCGGGGAGCTGTTTTTT.

This clonotype was observed many times. The chain recombines TRBV4-2 with TRBJ2-7; TRBD2 agrees at 12 bases. Germline CDR1 reads LGHNA; CDR2 reads YNFKEQ. CDR3 size: 17 residues. V lost 1 base to trimming and J lost 3 bases; unmatched junction nucleotides: 7. This chain's CDR3 is CASSQGIASGGDYEQYF. CDR3 in DNA: TGTGCCAGCAGCCAAGGGATAGCTAGCGGGGGGGACTACGAGCAGTACTTC.

As to this clonotype: A much larger clone is a single base away; this may be a read error. The rearrangement uses TRBV12-3 or TRBV12-4 and TRBJ2-2, with D perhaps given as TRBD1 or TRBD2 (5 bases each). The length of the CDR3 is 13 residues. CDR3 bases: TGTGCCAGCAGACCCCGACAGACCGGGGAGCTGGTTTTT. It encodes CASRPRQTGELVF.

The chain links TRBV5-5 to TRBJ1-6, with a weak D call TRBD1 (5 bases). The V and J ends lost 0 bases and 5 bases respectively, with 15 bases between them. The CDR3 is 17 amino acids. Germline CDR1 reads SGHKS; CDR2 reads YYEKEE (reference sequence). CDR3 in amino acids: CASSLDPATANNSPLHF. Here the CDR3 DNA reads TGTGCCAGCAGCTTGGACCCAGCGACAGCCAATAATTCACCCCTCCACTTT.

This clonotype was found many times. The chain carries TRBV7-3 and TRBJ2-3; D is possibly TRBD2 (5 bases). CDR1 is SGHTA and CDR2 is FQGTGA in the germline V gene. The CDR3 consists of 14 residues. Trimming removed 5 bases from V and 2 bases from J, with 11 bases in between. The CDR3 region is CASSPGLATDTQYF. DNA for the CDR3: TGTGCCAGCAGCCCGGGCCTAGCCACAGATACGCAGTATTTT.

This clonotype is labeled as medium-sized (0.01 to 0.1%). V is TRBV7-9 and J is TRBJ2-4, with 8 bases lining up with TRBD1. CDR3 size: 14 residues. V trimming: 5 bases; J trimming: 6 bases; junction bases outside the gene matches: 6. Germline-derived CDR1 and CDR2 are SEHNR and FQNEAQ (reference sequence). CDR3 nucleotide sequence: TGTGCCAGCAGCGCAGGGGGCCCCTTAAACATTCAGTACTTC. Its protein product is CASSAGGPLNIQYF.

This chain links TRBV25-1 with TRBJ2-7; 8 bases fit TRBD2. Germline CDR1 is MGHDK and CDR2 is SYGVNS. The CDR3 has 14 amino acids. The V and J ends lost 5 bases and 7 bases, in that order; junction bases with no gene match: 10. The CDR3 region is CASSRVGGAREQYF. The CDR3 DNA reads as TGTGCCAGCAGTCGGGTCGGGGGGGCACGGGAGCAGTACTTC.

In its sample, this clonotype was seen many times. This chain uses TRBV28 with TRBJ2-7; D may correspond to TRBD1 or TRBD2 (5 bases each). CDR1 is MDHEN, CDR2 SYDVKM, per germline. V dropped 6 bases and J dropped 2 bases, with 20 bases sitting between them. The CDR3 loop spans 16 amino acids. The CDR3 DNA is TGTGCCAGCAGATCCACCTCCGGGACCGACACCTACGAGCAGTACTTC. Amino acid sequence: CASRSTSGTDTYEQYF.

Of note for this clonotype: A much bigger clone sits one base away, suggesting this may be a read error. The chain recombines TRBV13 with TRBJ2-2, with 8 bases that match TRBD1. The CDR3 sequence is 16 residues long. Germline V lookup: CDR1 PRHDT, CDR2 FYEKMQ (reference sequence). V lost 1 base and J lost 4; bases outside the gene matches: 5. The CDR3 nucleotides read TGTGCCAGCAGCTTAGAAGGGACAGGACGCACCGGGGAGCTGTTTTTT. It translates to CASSLEGTGRTGELFF.

This clonotype was counted at least ten times. The rearrangement joins TRBV20-1 to TRBJ1-6, with 9 positions matching TRBD1. Germline-derived CDR1 and CDR2 are DFQATT and SNEGSKA (reference sequence). This CDR3 is 14 amino acids long. V was pared by 3 bases and J by 10 bases, with 7 bases of the junction left unmatched. This CDR3 reads CSARPGTGLSPLHF. CDR3 DNA: TGCAGTGCTAGGCCCGGGACAGGGCTCTCACCCCTCCACTTT.

This clonotype was observed at least ten times. J is TRBJ1-1 and V is TRBV20-1; 10 positions match TRBD1. The germline CDR1 and CDR2 sequences are DFQATT and SNEGSKA (reference sequence). The CDR3 sequence is 17 residues long. Losses at the gene ends were 3 bases for V and 4 bases for J; bases not matched to a gene: 14. The CDR3 here is CSASPGTGVKGGTEAFF. CDR3 nucleotide sequence: TGCAGTGCTAGCCCCGGGACAGGGGTTAAAGGTGGCACTGAAGCTTTCTTT.

In this sample, this clonotype turned up many times. The V and J genes are TRBV4-2 and TRBJ2-3; D remains ambiguous. CDR1 and CDR2 from the germline V gene are LGHNA and YNFKEQ. The ends were cut back, 1 base at V and 4 bases at J, with 9 bases in the middle. The CDR3 sequence is 14 residues long. DNA for the CDR3: TGTGCCAGCAGCCAAGGCTACAGAGCAGATACGCAGTATTTT. This translates into CASSQGYRADTQYF.

V is TRBV7-2 and J is TRBJ1-5, with no clear D. V dropped 5 bases and J dropped 1 base, with 12 bases sitting between them. CDR3 length: 15 amino acids. The germline CDR1 and CDR2 sequences are SGHTA and FQGNSA. CDR3 coding DNA: TGTGCCAGCAGCCCCCAGCGGGCGAGCAATCAGCCCCAGCATTTT. Protein product: CASSPQRASNQPQHF.

This clonotype was seen a few times. The CDR3 region is CASSFGGIPGAQYF. The CDR3 DNA follows: TGTGCCAGCAGTTTTGGGGGGATACCTGGTGCGCAGTATTTT. V and J are TRBV28 and TRBJ2-3, with D possibly being TRBD2 (6 bases). Germline assignment: CDR1 MDHEN and CDR2 SYDVKM. Trimming cost V 3 bases and J 10 bases, with 17 bases left between them. This CDR3 is built from 14 residues. The variable domain in full, completed from reference TRBV28 and TRBJ2-3, reads DVKVTQSSRYLVKRTGEKVFLECVQDMDHENMFWYRQDPGLGLRLIYFSYDVKMKEKGDIPEGYSVSREKKERFSLILESASTNQTSMYLCASSFGGIPGAQYFGPGTRLTVL.

This clonotype was detected many times. The CDR3 nucleotides read TGCAGTGCTAGCGCACTCAATCAGCCCCAGCATTTT. It encodes CSASALNQPQHF. This chain links TRBV20-1 with TRBJ1-5; D is unclear. Germline CDR1 and CDR2: DFQATT and SNEGSKA (reference sequence). The V end lost 3 bases, the J end lost 3 bases, and 6 bases lay between the germline ends. The CDR3 is 12 amino acids.

With regard to this clonotype: A much bigger clone sits one base away, suggesting this may be a read error. This sequence joins TRBV27 and TRBJ1-2, with 10 bases aligning to TRBD1. The junction had 8 bases not matched to a gene; V was cut back by 5 bases and J by 11 bases. The germline V gene encodes CDR1 MNHEY and CDR2 SMNVEV (reference sequence). This CDR3 is 13 amino acids long. CDR3 in amino acids: CASSPSDRGTYTF. The CDR3, as DNA: TGTGCCAGCAGTCCCTCGGACAGGGGGACATACACCTTC.

This clonotype has a count of ten or more. The chain joins TRBV7-9 to TRBJ1-4, with no clear D. CDR1 SEHNR and CDR2 FQNEAQ come from the germline V gene (reference sequence). Between the trimmed V and J ends, which lost 0 bases and 0 bases, there was a span of 5 bases. This CDR3 is 15 amino acids long. In DNA, the CDR3 is TGTGCCAGCAGCTTAGCGGGGTCAACTAATGAAAAACTGTTTTTT. It codes for CASSLAGSTNEKLFF.

This clonotype came up a few times. The V call is TRBV12-3 or TRBV12-4, the J call TRBJ2-5; TRBD1 aligns across 9 bases. V was pared by 5 bases and J by 5 bases, with 6 bases of the junction left unmatched. The CDR3 is 14 amino acids. The CDR3 is CASSPGQGGETQYF. As DNA, the CDR3 is TGTGCCAGCAGTCCGGGACAGGGAGGGGAGACCCAGTACTTC.

This clonotype was picked up many times. The chain uses TRBV7-9 and TRBJ2-5, with D tentatively TRBD2 (6 bases). Germline CDR1 is SEHNR and CDR2 is FQNEAQ (reference sequence). Trimming removed 5 bases from V and 0 bases from J, with 13 bases in between. The CDR3 loop spans 15 amino acids. The CDR3 loop reads CASSQARGYQETQYF. CDR3 nucleotides: TGTGCCAGCAGCCAGGCTCGGGGGTACCAAGAGACCCAGTACTTC.